This TCR beta chain was retrieved from a study of shared clonotypes between healthy human individuals. Replicate sorted-subset PCRs were loaded with about 0.2 ug DNA, roughly 33,000 T cell genomes. The protocol was immunoSEQ multiplex PCR, while the TCRdb copy is restricted to in-frame clones and leaves out a portion. The data hold around 1,000,000 clones, with around three quarters observed a single time. Germline CDR1 and CDR2: SGHNT and YYREEE (reference sequence). The CDR3 has 13 amino acids. The V end lost 0 bases, the J end lost 10 bases, and 11 bases lay between the germline ends. The chain links TRBV5-4 to TRBJ2-1, with D perhaps TRBD1 (5 bases). The sequence came from a man in his late teens or twenties in good health. Some clones in this sample may be carry-over from other donors' samples. The sample consisted of memory CD4+ T cells from PBMCs. Subset noted: CD45RA-negative fraction. This CDR3 is CASSLDPSGEQFF. The CDR3 nucleotides read TGTGCCAGCAGCTTGGACCCGTCAGGGGAGCAGTTCTTC.